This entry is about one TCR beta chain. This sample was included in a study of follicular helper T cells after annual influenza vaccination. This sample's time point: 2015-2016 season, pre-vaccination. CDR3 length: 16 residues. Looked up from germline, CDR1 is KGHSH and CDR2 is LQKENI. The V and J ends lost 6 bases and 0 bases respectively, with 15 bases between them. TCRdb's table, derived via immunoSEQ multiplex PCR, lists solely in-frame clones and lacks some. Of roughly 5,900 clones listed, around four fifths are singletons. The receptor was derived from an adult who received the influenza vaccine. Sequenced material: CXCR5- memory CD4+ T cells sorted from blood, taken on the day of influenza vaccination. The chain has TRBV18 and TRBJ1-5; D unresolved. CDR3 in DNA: TGTGCCAGCTCGCTGACCGGGCAGAATAGCAATCAGCCCCAGCATTTT. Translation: CASSLTGQNSNQPQHF.